This T cell receptor beta chain was sequenced for a study of a mutant IDH1 vaccine in newly diagnosed glioma. Some clones are missing from TCRdb's copy, which holds only in-frame ones; the method was immunoSEQ multiplex PCR. This sample carries tens of thousands of clones, roughly 88% of them seen once, and the ten largest clones take about 2.5%. As to time point: baseline, week 1 (first vaccination visit). Treatment defined: pre-vaccination baseline after standard-of-care therapy. The sequences come from PBMCs, collected from a glioma patient treated with radiotherapy, temozolomide or both. The sequence came from a man between 40 and 49 years old with glioma.

CDR3 sequence reads: CASSGRGFRDEQFF. CDR3 in DNA: TGTGCCAGCAGCGGCCGTGGGTTTCGGGATGAGCAGTTCTTC. This sequence joins TRBV7-6 and TRBJ2-1; D gene unclear. Germline V gene lookup returns CDR1 SGHVS and CDR2 FNYEAQ. The CDR3 has 14 amino acids. Trimming removed 5 bases at V and 8 bases at J, with 16 bases between.